This is a list of T cell receptor beta chains from one sample in a study of blood T cell repertoires in COVID-19. The assay was immunoSEQ multiplex PCR, and TCRdb's table has in-frame clones only and misses some. In the table there are more than 300,000 clones, 83% of which are singletons. The source material was PBMCs or T cells enriched from blood (not recorded which). These receptors were obtained from a woman between 50 and 59 years old who had recovered from COVID-19. The CDR3 runs from the conserved cysteine through the conserved F or W. A D gene is named only where the DNA matches it firmly. A row's size may be missing; if present it is once, few, many or a size class.

-	once	TRBJ2-1	TRBV19	CASSLPGFPDEQFF	TGTGCCAGTAGTCTCCCGGGGTTCCCTGATGAGCAGTTCTTC
-	once	TRBJ1-5	TRBV5-4	CASSYLEGPRHF	TGTGCCAGCAGCTACCTTGAGGGCCCGAGGCATTTT
-	-	TRBJ1-5	TRBV18	CASSAGDQNQPQHF	TGTGCCAGCTCGGCGGGAGACCAAAATCAGCCCCAGCATTTT
TRBD1	-	TRBJ2-7	TRBV7-2	CASSMTGGVGNEQYF	TGTGCCAGCAGCATGACAGGGGGCGTAGGCAACGAGCAGTACTTC
-	-	TRBJ1-5	TRBV29-1	CSVGGFNQPQHF	TGCAGCGTTGGCGGATTCAATCAGCCCCAGCATTTT
TRBD2	-	TRBJ2-1	TRBV2	CASSEGLGSYNEQFF	TGTGCCAGCAGTGAGGGACTAGGCTCGTACAATGAGCAGTTCTTC
TRBD2	-	TRBJ2-1	TRBV15	CATSRGRSFAGGSYNEQFF	TGTGCCACCAGCAGAGGTCGTTCCTTCGCGGGGGGGTCCTACAATGAGCAGTTCTTC
-	-	TRBJ1-5	TRBV19	CASSIVAGGNQPQHF	TGTGCCAGTAGTATAGTCGCGGGGGGCAATCAGCCCCAGCATTTT
TRBD1	-	TRBJ1-4	TRBV3-1/TRBV3-2	CASSPHLRDRGEKLFF	TGTGCCAGCAGCCCCCACCTCCGGGACAGGGGTGAAAAACTGTTTTTT
-	few	TRBJ2-3	TRBV5-4	CASSLKGVDTDTQYF	TGTGCCAGCAGCTTAAAGGGGGTCGACACAGATACGCAGTATTTT
TRBD1	-	TRBJ2-7	TRBV9	CASSVGDRYEQYF	TGTGCCAGCAGCGTAGGGGACAGATACGAGCAGTACTTC
TRBD1	-	TRBJ2-7	TRBV5-4	CASSGRQGARYEQYF	TGTGCCAGCAGCGGGAGACAGGGGGCGAGGTACGAGCAGTACTTC
-	-	TRBJ1-2	TRBV11-3	CASSPASTVNYGYTF	TGTGCCAGCAGCCCTGCGTCGACTGTGAACTATGGCTACACCTTC
-	-	TRBJ1-5	TRBV27	CASRPKQGASNQPQHF	TGTGCCAGCAGGCCTAAACAGGGTGCTAGCAATCAGCCCCAGCATTTT
-	-	TRBJ2-7	TRBV4-2	CASSQDGGGYEQYF	TGTGCCAGCAGCCAAGATGGGGGAGGATACGAGCAGTACTTC
-	-	TRBJ2-7	TRBV4-3	CASSQDLGGIWYEQYF	TGCGCCAGCAGCCAAGACCTCGGCGGGATATGGTACGAGCAGTACTTC
-	-	TRBJ1-1	TRBV9	CASSGGGRIPEAFF	TGTGCCAGCAGCGGCGGTGGGAGAATCCCTGAAGCTTTCTTT
-	once	TRBJ2-5	TRBV5-5	CASSLDRVGGQETQYF	TGTGCCAGCAGCTTAGATCGGGTAGGGGGCCAAGAGACCCAGTACTTC
-	large	TRBJ1-4	TRBV4-1	CASSQEPDSDEKLFF	TGCGCCAGCAGCCAAGAACCGGACTCTGATGAAAAACTGTTTTTT
-	-	TRBJ1-1	TRBV29-1	CSVQGLMNTEAFF	TGCAGCGTTCAGGGGCTCATGAACACTGAAGCTTTCTTT
TRBD2	-	TRBJ2-3	TRBV11-3	CASSLQAGGTDTQYF	TGTGCCAGCAGCCTACAAGCGGGGGGCACAGATACGCAGTATTTT
-	-	TRBJ1-2	TRBV29-1	CSVVVSNYGYTF	TGCAGCGTTGTAGTCTCCAACTATGGCTACACCTTC
-	-	TRBJ2-7	TRBV30	CAWSVGRPYEQYF	TGTGCCTGGAGTGTGGGCAGACCCTACGAGCAGTACTTC
TRBD2	-	TRBJ2-1	TRBV3-1/TRBV3-2	CASSPTSGSYNEQFF	TGTGCCAGCAGCCCCACTAGCGGCTCCTACAATGAGCAGTTCTTC
-	once	TRBJ1-1	TRBV6-2/TRBV6-3	CASSYRVTGRGVDEAFF	TGTGCCAGCAGTTACCGGGTCACGGGCAGGGGAGTGGATGAAGCTTTCTTT
-	-	TRBJ2-1	TRBV18	CASSPVGEQFF	TGTGCCAGCTCACCTGTCGGTGAGCAGTTCTTC
TRBD1	few	TRBJ2-7	TRBV5-4	CASSILRDSNSYEQYF	TGTGCCAGCAGCATCCTCCGGGACAGCAACTCCTACGAGCAGTACTTC
-	-	TRBJ2-5	TRBV15	CATSRGALWETQYF	TGTGCCACCAGCAGAGGGGCCCTTTGGGAGACCCAGTACTTC
TRBD2	-	TRBJ2-1	TRBV6-5	CASSYSGEYNEQFF	TGTGCCAGCAGTTACAGCGGGGAGTACAATGAGCAGTTCTTC
-	-	TRBJ1-5	TRBV5-6	CASSWWGGNQPQHF	TGTGCCAGCAGCTGGTGGGGGGGCAATCAGCCCCAGCATTTT
-	-	TRBJ1-3	TRBV19	CASSIRGYPSGNTIYF	TGTGCCAGTAGTATTCGCGGGTATCCCTCTGGAAACACCATATATTTT
-	-	TRBJ1-1	TRBV27	CATLAGRGEAFF	TGTGCCACCCTGGCGGGTAGGGGGGAAGCTTTCTTT
-	-	TRBJ1-5	TRBV5-6	CASSLDRAKGSNQPQHF	TGTGCCAGCAGCTTGGACAGGGCTAAAGGGTCCAATCAGCCCCAGCATTTT
-	-	TRBJ1-1	TRBV9	CASSVTDTTNTEAFF	TGTGCCAGCAGCGTTACAGACACCACAAACACTGAAGCTTTCTTT
-	once	TRBJ2-5	TRBV7-9	CASSLAGAETQYF	TGTGCCAGCAGCTTAGCGGGGGCGGAGACCCAGTACTTC
-	once	TRBJ2-5	TRBV11-2	CASSLGAFQETQYF	TGTGCCAGCAGCCTGGGGGCATTCCAAGAGACCCAGTACTTC
-	-	TRBJ1-2	TRBV25-1	CASSGASYGYTF	TGTGCCAGCAGTGGGGCGTCGTATGGCTACACCTTC
-	-	TRBJ1-6	TRBV4-2	CASSPLGVRSPLHF	TGTGCCAGCAGCCCGCTCGGGGTAAGGTCACCCCTCCACTTT
-	-	TRBJ2-1	TRBV3-1/TRBV3-2	CASSQVRQGSSYNEQFF	TGTGCCAGCAGCCAAGTTAGGCAGGGAAGCTCCTACAATGAGCAGTTCTTC
-	-	TRBJ1-3	TRBV19	CASTREGKNSGNTIYF	TGTGCCAGTACCCGGGAGGGGAAGAACTCTGGAAACACCATATATTTT
TRBD1	-	TRBJ1-5	TRBV10-3	CAIGGTGNDQPQHF	TGTGCCATCGGGGGGACAGGGAACGATCAGCCCCAGCATTTT
-	-	TRBJ2-2	TRBV7-2	CASSLVTGNTGELFF	TGTGCCAGCAGCTTAGTGACAGGGAACACCGGGGAGCTGTTTTTT
-	-	TRBJ1-3	TRBV3-1/TRBV3-2	CASSLPVDGNTIYF	TGTGCCAGCAGCCTCCCAGTTGATGGAAACACCATATATTTT
-	-	TRBJ2-6	TRBV9	CASSLSGGLSSGANVLTF	TGTGCCAGCAGTCTGAGTGGGGGCCTTAGCTCTGGGGCCAACGTCCTGACTTTC
-	-	TRBJ1-3	TRBV3-1/TRBV3-2	CASSPGWGVSGNTIYF	TGTGCCAGCAGCCCCGGTTGGGGGGTCTCTGGAAACACCATATATTTT
TRBD2	-	TRBJ2-3	TRBV7-6	CASSPRTYGGDTQYF	TGTGCCAGCAGCCCGCGCACATACGGGGGGGATACGCAGTATTTT
TRBD1	-	TRBJ1-1	TRBV11-3	CASSYGKDRWIGDTEAFF	TGTGCCAGCAGCTATGGTAAGGACAGGTGGATCGGGGACACTGAAGCTTTCTTT
TRBD1	few	TRBJ1-3	TRBV4-2	CASSQDKVGQGYTFSGNTIYF	TGTGCCAGCAGCCAAGATAAGGTCGGACAGGGGTATACCTTCTCTGGAAACACCATATATTTT
TRBD1	few	TRBJ2-2	TRBV3-1/TRBV3-2	CASSQPHLRGQPQNTGELFF	TGTGCCAGCAGCCAACCACACCTCAGGGGGCAGCCTCAAAACACCGGGGAGCTGTTTTTT
-	-	TRBJ1-2	TRBV7-6	CASSLDPVNYGYTF	TGTGCCAGCAGCTTAGATCCGGTTAACTATGGCTACACCTTC
-	-	TRBJ1-2	TRBV27	CASSWKGGGVYGYTF	TGTGCCAGCAGTTGGAAAGGGGGGGGCGTCTATGGCTACACCTTC
TRBD2	-	TRBJ2-7	TRBV2	CASRLSGGSKYF	TGTGCCAGCAGGCTTAGCGGGGGCTCCAAGTACTTC
-	few	TRBJ2-7	TRBV19	CASSHTLDSSNSYEQYF	TGTGCCAGTAGTCATACCCTAGACAGCTCCAACTCCTACGAGCAGTACTTC
TRBD2	-	TRBJ2-7	TRBV6-2/TRBV6-3	CASSYPGGGYEQYF	TGTGCCAGCAGTTACCCGGGAGGGGGCTACGAGCAGTACTTC
TRBD1	once	TRBJ1-1	TRBV29-1	CSVQTTGVPTEAFF	TGCAGCGTGCAAACAACAGGGGTCCCCACTGAAGCTTTCTTT
-	-	TRBJ2-7	TRBV28	CASSLGRVDYEQYF	TGTGCCAGCAGTTTAGGCAGGGTAGACTACGAGCAGTACTTC
-	-	TRBJ1-2	TRBV3-1/TRBV3-2	CASSQDGGAAGYTF	TGTGCCAGCAGCCAAGATGGTGGGGCAGCTGGCTACACCTTC
-	-	TRBJ2-1	TRBV5-4	CASSPETPTGSYNEQFF	TGTGCCAGCAGCCCAGAGACTCCAACTGGGTCCTACAATGAGCAGTTCTTC
-	-	TRBJ2-7	TRBV9	CASSVEGAATYEQYF	TGTGCCAGCAGCGTAGAGGGAGCCGCAACCTACGAGCAGTACTTC